This T cell receptor beta chain appears in the sequencing data of a study of T-cell memory formation after mild COVID-19. Study-level information: Most TCR clusters belonged to a single donor. The study's findings and limits: Confirmation was lacking for SARS-CoV-2 specificity of second-wave clones that peaked on day 37. Mainly CM and EM harbored the contracting CD4+ clones; mainly EMRA harbored the CD8+ ones.

Note on this clonotype: Its cognate antigen is unknown.

Each CDR3 protein gets one entry after TCRdb re-called the 5' RACE reads with MiXCR. The sample yields some 450,000 distinct CDR3 sequences, 20% seen once. The sequenced sample consisted of PBMCs or a T cell subset sorted from them (not recorded which). This TCR derives from an adult woman who had mild COVID-19 (a few samples of this study predate the infection). Cell type and time point are not known.

CDR3 coding DNA: TGTGCCAGCAGTGTGGACGACAGGGATAATTCACCCCTCCACTTT. Its translation: CASSVDDRDNSPLHF. The chain has TRBV6-1 and TRBJ1-6, with 7 bases aligning to TRBD1. J was trimmed by 5 bases and V by 4 bases; bases with no gene match: 5. Germline CDR1 is MNHNS and CDR2 is SASEGT. The CDR3 is made up of 15 amino acids.